This TCR beta chain was profiled in a study of identical twins. This clonotype was observed many times. Its antigen is still unknown. This CDR3 region has 14 residues. The V gene end was trimmed by 5 bases and the J gene end by 1 base; junction bases not matched to a gene: 1. Germline CDR1 reads LNHDA; CDR2 reads SQIVND (reference sequence). Each CDR3 protein is one row after TCRdb ran MiXCR on the 5' RACE reads. The repertoire holds a few hundred thousand distinct CDR3 sequences, with approximately 8.8% as singletons. Study-level findings and limits: Cord blood beta clonotypes present at high abundance carried fewer insertions; no such pattern appeared in memory repertoires. Donors were not followed over many years; analysis was cross-sectional.

What was sequenced was naive T cells sorted from blood. The chain uses TRBV19 and TRBJ1-5; TRBD1 agrees at 8 bases. The origin of this receptor is a woman aged 50 to 60 in good health. The CDR3 spells CASSRTGSNQPQHF. The CDR3 DNA is TGTGCCAGTAGTCGGACAGGGAGCAATCAGCCCCAGCATTTT.